This TCR beta chain was identified during a study of cytomegalovirus exposure and HLA in healthy donors. The study, taken as a whole, reports: Altogether, around 160 TCR beta chains were recorded as cytomegalovirus-associated. Later analysis identified a missense DCLRE1C variant that was linked to TCR beta V- and J-gene trimming. Reports indicated that the classifier achieved high specificity and sensitivity in diagnosing cytomegalovirus status.

The PCR had 60 Vbeta and 13 Jbeta primers. Assay used: immunoSEQ multiplex PCR; TCRdb lists only in-frame clones, some missing. This sample has roughly 150,000 clones, with approximately 82% found just once. As to this clone: What it binds is not known.

It was healthy bone marrow donors who served as donors. The source material was PBMCs. The receptor was isolated from a man in his late teens or twenties in good health and CMV-seropositive.

The CDR3 protein is CASSFKTPGQGGEQYF. CDR3 sequence (DNA): TGTGCCAGCAGCTTCAAGACGCCGGGACAGGGCGGCGAGCAGTACTTC. V and J are TRBV7-3 and TRBJ2-7, with 9 positions matching TRBD1. V lost 3 bases, J lost 6 bases, and 12 bases stayed unmatched. The length of the CDR3 is 16 residues. Per germline, CDR1 SGHTA and CDR2 FQGTGA.